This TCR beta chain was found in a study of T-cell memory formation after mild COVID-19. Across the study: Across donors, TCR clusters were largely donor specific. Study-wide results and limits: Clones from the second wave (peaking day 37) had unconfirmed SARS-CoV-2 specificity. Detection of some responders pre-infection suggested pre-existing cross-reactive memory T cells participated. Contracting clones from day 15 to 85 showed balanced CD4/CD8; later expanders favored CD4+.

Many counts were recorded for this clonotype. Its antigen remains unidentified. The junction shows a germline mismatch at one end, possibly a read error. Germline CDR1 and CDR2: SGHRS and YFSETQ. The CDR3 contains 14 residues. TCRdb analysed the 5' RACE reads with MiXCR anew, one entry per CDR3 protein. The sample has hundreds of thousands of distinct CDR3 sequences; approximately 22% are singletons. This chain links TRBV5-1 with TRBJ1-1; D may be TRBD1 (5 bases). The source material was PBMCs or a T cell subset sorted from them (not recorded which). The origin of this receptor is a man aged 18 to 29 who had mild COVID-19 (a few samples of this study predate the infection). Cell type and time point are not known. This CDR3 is CASSLGTGNTEAFF. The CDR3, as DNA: TGTGCCAGCAGTTTGGGGACCGGGAACACTGAAGCTTTCTTT. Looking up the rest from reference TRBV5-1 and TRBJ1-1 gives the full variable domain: KAGVTQTPRYLIKTRGQQVTLSCSPISGHRSVSWYQQTPGQGLQFLFEYFSETQRNKGNFPGRFSGRQFSNSRSEMNVSTLELGDSALYLCASSLGTGNTEAFFGQGTRLTVV.